This passage covers 28 T cell receptor beta chains from one sample sequenced in a study of cytomegalovirus exposure and HLA in healthy donors. Sequencing used immunoSEQ multiplex PCR; TCRdb keeps in-frame clones, though not all of them. The sample gives 330,000 or so clones, roughly 88% of which show up once; 0.75% to 0.85% is in the top ten. The sequenced sample consisted of PBMCs. All receptors derive from a woman aged 18-29 years in good health and CMV-seronegative.

This chain uses TRBV5-1 with TRBJ1-2; D gene unclear. This CDR3 region has 16 residues. Trimming stripped 0 bases from V and 5 bases from J, with 17 bases between. The germline gives CDR1 SGHRS, CDR2 YFSETQ. The CDR3 here is CASSLVPGSTPYGYTF. CDR3 coding DNA: TGCGCCAGCAGCTTGGTCCCGGGATCCACACCTTATGGCTACACCTTC.

This chain links TRBV5-1 with TRBJ2-3; 7 bases are shared with TRBD1. V lost 4 bases to trimming and J lost 2 bases; unmatched junction nucleotides: 7. CDR1 SGHRS and CDR2 YFSETQ come from the germline V gene. The CDR3 sequence is 15 residues long. The CDR3 is CASSPGQVDTDTQYF. CDR3 nucleotide sequence: TGCGCCAGCAGCCCCGGACAGGTGGACACAGATACGCAGTATTTT.

This chain uses TRBV19 with TRBJ2-5; TRBD2 might be the D (5 bases). The V gene lost 3 bases and the J gene lost 2 bases, with 10 bases spanning the gap. CDR1 is LNHDA, CDR2 SQIVND, per germline (reference sequence). This CDR3 is built from 14 residues. Here the CDR3 DNA reads TGTGCCAGTAGTATTTCGAGGGATCAAGAGACCCAGTACTTC. Translated, it gives CASSISRDQETQYF. The full variable domain, completed using reference TRBV19 and TRBJ2-5, is DGGITQSPKYLFRKEGQNVTLSCEQNLNHDAMYWYRQDPGQGLRLIYYSQIVNDFQKGDIAEGYSVSREKKESFPLTVTSAQKNPTAFYLCASSISRDQETQYFGPGTRLLVL.

This rearrangement joins TRBV10-2 to TRBJ2-5; weak D call: TRBD2 (7 bases). The germline gives CDR1 WSHSY, CDR2 SAAADI. The CDR3 consists of 14 residues. The V gene lost 2 bases and the J gene lost 5 bases, with 12 bases spanning the gap. The CDR3 loop reads CASSERGALETQYF. CDR3 coding DNA: TGCGCCAGCAGTGAGCGGGGGGCCCTGGAGACCCAGTACTTC.

This clone was seen only a few times. The chain is built from TRBV29-1 and TRBJ2-2, with D unresolved. V was trimmed by 4 bases and J by 7 bases, leaving 7 bases between them. Germline CDR1 SQVTM, CDR2 ANQGSEA. This CDR3 is 11 amino acids long. In DNA form, the CDR3 reads TGCAGCGTTGTCCGCTACGGGGAGCTGTTTTTT. Its translation: CSVVRYGELFF.

Regarding this clone: This same CDR3 is encoded by further DNA sequences in the sample. The rearrangement uses TRBV5-1 and TRBJ2-5; weak D call: TRBD2 (5 bases). The CDR3 runs 13 residues. From germline, CDR1 is SGHRS and CDR2 YFSETQ. The germline V and J ends were trimmed by 5 bases and 2 bases, with 10 bases remaining between them. The CDR3, as DNA: TGCGCCAGCAGGCCAGGCGGGCAAGAGACCCAGTACTTC. It yields the protein CASRPGGQETQYF.

The chain recombines TRBV6-5 with TRBJ2-5; 8 nucleotides match TRBD2. Looked up from germline, CDR1 is MNHEY and CDR2 is SVGAGI. The CDR3 has 12 residues. The J segment lost 2 bases and the V segment lost 8 bases, leaving 1 base of the junction unmatched. CDR3 sequence (DNA): TGTGCCAGCGGCGGGAGGCAAGAGACCCAGTACTTC. Amino acids: CASGGRQETQYF.

The chain joins TRBV28 to TRBJ2-3; D perhaps matches TRBD2 (5 bases). CDR3 length: 13 residues. V was shortened by 7 bases and J by 7 bases, with 15 bases between the two germline ends. Germline V CDR1 and CDR2: MDHEN, SYDVKM. CDR3 loop: CASNTRAANTQYF. In DNA form, the CDR3 reads TGTGCCAGCAACACGCGAGCGGCCAATACGCAGTATTTT.

This clone has just one count. The chain joins TRBV11-1 to TRBJ2-6; D remains ambiguous. The CDR3 covers 14 residues. Trimming pared 6 bases from V and 1 base from J, leaving 7 bases between. The germline V gene has CDR1 SGHAT and CDR2 FQDESV (reference sequence). CDR3 loop: CASSSSSGANVLTF. DNA of the CDR3: TGTGCCAGCAGTAGCTCATCTGGGGCCAACGTCCTGACTTTC.

The chain recombines TRBV6-4 with TRBJ1-5; D call uncertain. Germline CDR1 reads MRHNA; CDR2 reads SNTAGT. CDR3 length equals 13 residues. Trimming left V 3 bases short and J 3 bases short, with 6 bases between. The CDR3 sequence is CASSEDYNQPQHF. As DNA, the CDR3 is TGTGCCAGCAGTGAGGACTACAATCAGCCCCAGCATTTT.

The rearrangement links TRBV5-1 to TRBJ2-1, with D perhaps matching TRBD1 (6 bases). The CDR3 has 14 amino acids. V lost 2 bases and J 1 base, leaving 7 bases between the germline ends. The germline CDR1 and CDR2 sequences are SGHRS and YFSETQ. The CDR3 here is CASSFGQSYNEQFF. DNA for the CDR3: TGCGCCAGCAGCTTTGGACAGTCCTACAATGAGCAGTTCTTC.

The chain uses TRBV7-3 and TRBJ2-7; 8 bases agree with TRBD2. Germline V lookup: CDR1 SGHTA, CDR2 FQGTGA. After removal of 2 bases from V and 5 bases from J, the junction contained 8 bases not matched to a gene. The CDR3 contains 15 residues. The CDR3 here is CASSLFMSGRDEQYF. As DNA, the CDR3 is TGTGCCAGCAGCTTATTCATGAGCGGGAGAGACGAGCAGTACTTC.

The rearrangement links TRBV6-1 to TRBJ2-7; 7 bases line up with TRBD1. The germline CDR1 and CDR2 sequences are MNHNS and SASEGT. CDR3 length: 12 residues. The junction had 2 bases not matched to a gene; V was cut back by 6 bases and J by 3 bases. The CDR3 reads CASSGDSYEQYF. The CDR3 DNA follows: TGTGCCAGCAGCGGGGACAGCTACGAGCAGTACTTC.

The J gene is TRBJ2-5, the V gene TRBV27; possibly TRBD2 for D (6 bases). V lost 5 bases, J lost 0 bases, and 16 bases lay in between. This CDR3 region has 16 residues. Germline CDR1 reads MNHEY; CDR2 reads SMNVEV (reference sequence). The CDR3 protein is CASSPGDRAYQETQYF. The CDR3 bases are TGTGCCAGCAGTCCGGGGGACCGAGCGTACCAAGAGACCCAGTACTTC.

The rearrangement joins TRBV27 to TRBJ2-7, with D possibly being TRBD2 (5 bases). This CDR3 has 15 amino acids. The germline V gene has CDR1 MNHEY and CDR2 SMNVEV (reference sequence). V was shortened by 2 bases and J by 0 bases, with 11 bases between the two germline ends. CDR3 sequence (DNA): TGTGCCAGCAGTTTACTTCCGGGGAGCTCCTACGAGCAGTACTTC. It codes for CASSLLPGSSYEQYF.

The chain has TRBV10-1 and TRBJ2-2; TRBD1 aligns across 10 bases. The CDR3 runs 14 residues. The junction had 7 bases not matched to a gene; V was cut back by 8 bases and J by 7 bases. Germline V CDR1 and CDR2: WNHNN, SYGVQD (reference sequence). CDR3 in DNA: TGCGCCAGCGCTCGGACAGGGGGGTTCGGGGAGCTGTTTTTT. Protein product: CASARTGGFGELFF.

The chain employs TRBV29-1 and TRBJ1-1, with a tentative D call TRBD1 (6 bases). Germline V gives CDR1 SQVTM, CDR2 ANQGSEA. V was shortened by 3 bases and J by 8 bases, with 19 bases between the two germline ends. The CDR3 is made up of 14 amino acids. CDR3 residues: CSVDRGYTGYEAFF. CDR3 DNA: TGCAGCGTTGACCGGGGATACACAGGGTACGAAGCTTTCTTT.

The rearrangement joins TRBV9 to TRBJ2-5, with TRBD1 identical over 9 bases. The CDR3 consists of 14 residues. V trimming: 0 bases; J trimming: 5 bases; junction bases outside the gene matches: 2. Germline V CDR1 and CDR2: SGDLS, YYNGEE. The CDR3 DNA sequence: TGTGCCAGCAGCGTAGGACAGGGGGGTGAGACCCAGTACTTC. Translating it yields CASSVGQGGETQYF. The full variable domain, completed using reference TRBV9 and TRBJ2-5, is DSGVTQTPKHLITATGQRVTLRCSPRSGDLSVYWYQQSLDQGLQFLIQYYNGEERAKGNILERFSAQQFPDLHSELNLSSLELGDSALYFCASSVGQGGETQYFGPGTRLLVL.

This clone was seen only once. V gene TRBV18 combines with J gene TRBJ1-5, with TRBD1 matching 10 bases. The CDR3 spans 19 residues. V trimming: 0 bases; J trimming: 0 bases; junction bases outside the gene matches: 8. CDR1 is KGHSH and CDR2 is LQKENI in the germline V gene. This CDR3 reads CASSPPAGQGRYSNQPQHF. CDR3 nucleotide sequence: TGTGCCAGCTCACCACCGGCGGGACAGGGGCGTTATAGCAATCAGCCCCAGCATTTT.

The chain is built from TRBV4-1 and TRBJ2-7, with 11 bases identical to TRBD2. V lost 2 bases and J lost 4; bases outside the gene matches: 7. CDR1 MGHRA and CDR2 YSYEKL come from the germline V gene. CDR3 length equals 16 residues. The CDR3 loop reads CASSQPPSGRLYEQYF. Here the CDR3 DNA reads TGCGCCAGCAGCCAACCTCCTAGCGGGAGGTTGTACGAGCAGTACTTC.

On this clone itself: Germline and junction disagree at one end, which may indicate a read error. Other DNA sequences in this sample translate to the same CDR3. The J gene is TRBJ2-7, the V gene TRBV7-7; D is unclear. The CDR3 extends over 13 amino acids. Germline V gene lookup returns CDR1 SSHAT and CDR2 FNYEAQ (reference sequence). CDR3 sequence: CASSLGQNYEQYF. Written as DNA, the CDR3 is TGTGCTAGCAGCTTAGGGCAGAACTACGAGCAGTACTTC.

The chain recombines TRBV7-2 with TRBJ2-5, with 9 positions matching TRBD2. V dropped 0 bases and J dropped 3; count of bases not matched to a gene: 5. The length of the CDR3 is 16 residues. Germline assignment: CDR1 SGHTA and CDR2 FQGNSA. CDR3 residues: CASSLARAGGEETQYF. The CDR3 DNA sequence: TGTGCCAGCAGCTTAGCGAGAGCGGGAGGTGAAGAGACCCAGTACTTC.

The rearrangement joins TRBV12-1 to TRBJ1-1; the D segment call TRBD1 is taken from the table without a DNA check. TRBV12-1 is reported as a pseudogene. The CDR3 extends over 13 amino acids. CDR3 region: CASSRKGHTEAFF. CDR3 bases: TGTGCCAGCAGTAGAAAGGGGCACACTGAAGCTTTCTTT.

This clone was counted a few times. The chain couples TRBV18 to TRBJ2-7, with 8 bases matching TRBD2. The CDR3 has 15 amino acids. The V gene's germline CDR1 is KGHSH and CDR2 LQKENI. The trim removed 6 bases at V and 5 bases at J, leaving 12 bases unmatched. CDR3 amino acids: CASSEGGTSYNEQYF. DNA for the CDR3: TGTGCCAGCTCGGAGGGGGGGACTAGTTATAACGAGCAGTACTTC.

The CDR3 protein is CASSLDRGIFEQFF. CDR3 sequence (DNA): TGTGCCAGCAGCTTAGACAGGGGGATATTTGAGCAGTTCTTC. The chain couples TRBV5-4 to TRBJ2-1; 9 bases align to TRBD1. Germline CDR1 SGHNT, CDR2 YYREEE (reference sequence). The length of the CDR3 is 14 residues. J gave up 9 bases and V 2 bases, and 6 bases lay outside the gene matches.

The genes are TRBV6-4 and TRBJ2-1, with a possible D match to TRBD2 (6 bases). The length of the CDR3 is 16 residues. V was cut by 2 bases and J by 5 bases, with 16 bases left in between. Per germline, CDR1 MRHNA and CDR2 SNTAGT. For the CDR3, the DNA is TGTGCCAGCAGTGACGACCCGACGGGAGAGGACAATGAGCAGTTCTTC. It encodes CASSDDPTGEDNEQFF.

This clone came up a few times. This chain links TRBV5-1 with TRBJ1-2; 7 bases are shared with TRBD1. Losses at the gene ends were 7 bases for V and 6 bases for J; bases not matched to a gene: 30. The CDR3 extends over 20 amino acids. Germline V CDR1 and CDR2: SGHRS, YFSETQ. The CDR3 DNA reads as TGCGCCAGCGAAGTGGGAGAAGGACACAGGGGTCGTAACATCCGCGATGGCTACACCTTC. Protein sequence: CASEVGEGHRGRNIRDGYTF. The entire variable domain, with the rest obtained from reference TRBV5-1 and TRBJ1-2, is as follows: KAGVTQTPRYLIKTRGQQVTLSCSPISGHRSVSWYQQTPGQGLQFLFEYFSETQRNKGNFPGRFSGRQFSNSRSEMNVSTLELGDSALYLCASEVGEGHRGRNIRDGYTFGSGTRLTVV.

This clone was seen only once. The chain uses TRBV4-3 and TRBJ2-7; D is unresolved. Germline CDR1 is LGHNA and CDR2 is YSLEER. Trimming shortened V by 5 bases and J by 3 bases, and 11 bases separated the two germline ends. The CDR3 has 13 amino acids. Written as DNA, the CDR3 is TGCGCCAGCAGCGAAAGGTGGAGCTACGAGCAGTACTTC. Encoded protein: CASSERWSYEQYF.